This T cell receptor beta chain was obtained from a study of blood T cell repertoires in COVID-19. In the study overall: Donors in the United States, Italy and Spain gave samples during acute or convalescent COVID-19.

Original data processing: Nucleated cell number was recorded as an estimate derived from reference gene primer amplification. Clones were read by immunoSEQ multiplex PCR, and TCRdb kept only the in-frame ones, dropping some. V and J calls and clone size follow that table, whereas D and trimming were derived from the DNA. This sample has under 95,000 clones, with 85% to 95% found just once. The source is a woman aged 50 to 65 in a cohort sampled during active COVID-19. Sequenced: peripheral blood.

The CDR3 DNA reads TGTGCCATCAGGGCCCGGCGGGAAGGCACAGATACGCAGTATTTT. Translating it yields CAIRARREGTDTQYF. The rearrangement joins TRBV10-3 to TRBJ2-3; D is possibly TRBD2 (6 bases). Trimming shortened V by 6 bases and J by 1 base, and 14 bases separated the two germline ends. Germline V lookup: CDR1 ENHRY, CDR2 SYGVKD. This CDR3 spans 15 amino acids.